This TCR beta chain is drawn from a study of technical replicates of blood from several donors. Produced via immunoSEQ multiplex PCR; TCRdb's table is partial and in-frame only. This table holds tens of thousands of clones, 95% to 98% found once. The V gene lost 1 base and the J gene lost 0 bases, with 19 bases spanning the gap. The germline V gene encodes CDR1 MGHRA and CDR2 YSYEKL. This CDR3 is 19 amino acids long. The TCR comes from a human donor in good health. The sequencing input was T cells isolated from PBMCs. The chain is built from TRBV4-1 and TRBJ1-3; weak D call: TRBD1 (5 bases). CDR3 amino acids: CASSQVFRGRGSSGNTIYF. The CDR3 bases are TGCGCCAGCAGCCAAGTTTTTAGGGGACGGGGGAGCTCTGGAAACACCATATATTTT.